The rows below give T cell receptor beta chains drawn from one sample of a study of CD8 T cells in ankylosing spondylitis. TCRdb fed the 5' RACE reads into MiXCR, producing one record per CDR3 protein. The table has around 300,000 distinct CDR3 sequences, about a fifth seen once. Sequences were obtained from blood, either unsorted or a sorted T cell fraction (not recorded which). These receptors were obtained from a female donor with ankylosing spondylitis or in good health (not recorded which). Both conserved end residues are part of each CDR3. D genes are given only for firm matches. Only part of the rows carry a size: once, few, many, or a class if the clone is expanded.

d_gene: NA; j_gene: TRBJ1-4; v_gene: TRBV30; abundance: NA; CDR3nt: TGTGCCTGGAGAGTTGACGGCCCTAATGAAAAACTGTTTTTT; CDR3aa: CAWRVDGPNEKLFF
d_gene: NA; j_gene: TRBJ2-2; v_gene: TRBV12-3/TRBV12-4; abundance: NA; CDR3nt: TGTGCCAGCAGTTTGGAGGCGACACGGGCCGGGGAGCTGTTTTTT; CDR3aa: CASSLEATRAGELFF
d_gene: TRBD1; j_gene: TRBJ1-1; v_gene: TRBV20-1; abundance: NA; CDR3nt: TGCAGCGGGACCGGGACAGGGGGATCCATGAACACTGAAGCTTTCTTT; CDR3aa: CSGTGTGGSMNTEAFF
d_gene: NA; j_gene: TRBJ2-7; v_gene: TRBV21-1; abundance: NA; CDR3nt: TGTGCCAGCAGCAAAGAATACCGACTAGCGGGAGGGCCAATCGCCTACGAGCAGTACTTC; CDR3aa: CASSKEYRLAGGPIAYEQYF
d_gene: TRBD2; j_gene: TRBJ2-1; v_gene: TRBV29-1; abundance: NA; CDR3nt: TGCAGCGTTGAAGATCGAACTAGCGGGAGGGCCGGGGAGCAGTTCTTC; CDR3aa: CSVEDRTSGRAGEQFF
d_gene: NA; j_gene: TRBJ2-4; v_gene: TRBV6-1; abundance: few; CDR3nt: TGTGCCAGTAGTGGTGCTCGGGCGAACATTCAGTACTTC; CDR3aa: CASSGARANIQYF
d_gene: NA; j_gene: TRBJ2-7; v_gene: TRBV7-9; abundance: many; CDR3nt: TGTGCCAGCAGCTTAGAAGGAGCCTACGAGCAGTACTTC; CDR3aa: CASSLEGAYEQYF
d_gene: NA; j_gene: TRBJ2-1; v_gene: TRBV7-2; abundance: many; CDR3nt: TGTGCCAGCAGCCAAGCCGGGCTTAAAGGGAATGAGCAGTTCTTC; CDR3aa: CASSQAGLKGNEQFF
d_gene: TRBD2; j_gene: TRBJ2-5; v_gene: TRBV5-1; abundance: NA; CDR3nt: TGCGCCAGCAGCTCCTCACCTTCCCCGGGGAAGCGGGAGGAGACCCAGTACTTC; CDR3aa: CASSSSPSPGKREETQYF
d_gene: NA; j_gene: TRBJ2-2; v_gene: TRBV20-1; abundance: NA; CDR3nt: TGCAGTGCCAGGGCCGGGGAGCTGTTTTTT; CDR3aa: CSARAGELFF
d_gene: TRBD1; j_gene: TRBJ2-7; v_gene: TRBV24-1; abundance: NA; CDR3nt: TGTGCCACCAGTAAGGGACAGGGGAGTAGCGAGCAGTACTTC; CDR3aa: CATSKGQGSSEQYF
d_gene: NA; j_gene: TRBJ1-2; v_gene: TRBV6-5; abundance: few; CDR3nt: TGTGCCAGCAGTTACTCGAGTAGGGGTTTATATGGCTACACCTTC; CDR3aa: CASSYSSRGLYGYTF
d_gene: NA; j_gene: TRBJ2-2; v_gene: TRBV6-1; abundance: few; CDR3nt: TGTGCCAGCAGTCGAGGGACTGCTGGAATCGGGGAGCTGTTTTTT; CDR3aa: CASSRGTAGIGELFF